This T cell receptor (beta chain) derives from a study of identical twins. Study outcomes and limitations: Twins shared beta out-of-frame sequences in excess, but this excess was weaker.

Each CDR3 protein is one row after TCRdb ran MiXCR on the 5' RACE reads. In the table there are around 490,000 distinct CDR3 sequences, about a fifth of which are singletons. There are a few counts of this clonotype. Its target is unknown. The CDR3 is made up of 15 amino acids. The same specimen was also included in a second study, on yellow fever vaccine responses in identical twins. As that report states: Each twin's T cell response to the vaccine was reported to look partly convergent and partly personalized.

Sequencing was performed on CD4+ T cells sorted from blood. V is TRBV21-1 and J is TRBJ2-1; the D call of TRBD1 is as the table states it, not checked on the DNA. TRBV21-1 counts as a pseudogene. The TCR was taken from a woman aged 18 to 35 in good health. The CDR3: CASSKVGTGPNEQFF. CDR3 DNA: TGTGCCAGCAGCAAAGTGGGGACAGGACCCAATGAGCAGTTCTTC.